The entry that follows covers one T cell receptor (beta chain) sequence. The antigen is undetermined. The protocol was immunoSEQ multiplex PCR, while the TCRdb copy is restricted to in-frame clones and leaves out a portion. The sample holds about 20,000 clones; under 95% are singletons and the top ten take around 1.8%. The entry originates in a study of lymphopenia after photon versus proton radiotherapy. Regarding the study as a whole: Proton therapy kept repertoires fairly stable, unlike photons, which gained effector/memory cells.

The germline V gene has CDR1 KGHSH and CDR2 LQKENI. The ends were cut back, 6 bases at V and 6 bases at J, with 18 bases in the middle. The CDR3 contains 14 residues. The chain recombines TRBV18 with TRBJ2-7, with D possibly TRBD2 on 5 matching bases. The TCR comes from a woman between 35 and 50 years old with cholangiocarcinoma. Sequencing used peripheral blood, obtained from a patient treated with photon-based radiotherapy. CDR3 protein: CASSQVPTRREQYF. CDR3 nucleotides: TGTGCCAGCTCGCAGGTCCCCACTAGACGCGAGCAGTACTTC.